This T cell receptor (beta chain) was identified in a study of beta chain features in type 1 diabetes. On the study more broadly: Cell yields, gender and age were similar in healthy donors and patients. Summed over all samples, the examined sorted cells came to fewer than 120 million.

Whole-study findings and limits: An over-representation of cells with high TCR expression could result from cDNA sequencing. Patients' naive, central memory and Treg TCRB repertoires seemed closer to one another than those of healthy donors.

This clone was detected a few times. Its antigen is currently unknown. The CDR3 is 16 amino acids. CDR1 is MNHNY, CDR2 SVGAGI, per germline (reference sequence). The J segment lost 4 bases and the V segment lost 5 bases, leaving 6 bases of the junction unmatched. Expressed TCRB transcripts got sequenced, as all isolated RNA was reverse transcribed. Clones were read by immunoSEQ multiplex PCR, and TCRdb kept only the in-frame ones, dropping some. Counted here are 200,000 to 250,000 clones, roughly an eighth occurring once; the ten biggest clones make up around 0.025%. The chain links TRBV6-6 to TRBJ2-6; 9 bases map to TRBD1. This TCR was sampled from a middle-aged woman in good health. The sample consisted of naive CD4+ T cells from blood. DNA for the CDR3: TGTGCCAGCAGTCATCGACAGGGGGAAGGGGCCAACGTCCTGACTTTC. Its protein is CASSHRQGEGANVLTF.